This T cell receptor (beta chain) appears in the sequencing data of a study of cytomegalovirus exposure and HLA in healthy donors. A word on this clone: Its antigen remains unidentified.

PCR was performed using 60 Vbeta and 13 Jbeta primers. Here immunoSEQ multiplex PCR was the method, and the copy in TCRdb shows in-frame clones only, minus some. Among around 230,000 clones listed, 82% were seen once. The study, taken as a whole, reports: Whilst most TCR sequences proved rare, a subset of public TCRs occurred across many donors.

Germline CDR1 SGHTA, CDR2 FQGTGA. V lost 0 bases and J lost 7; bases outside the gene matches: 6. The CDR3 runs 17 residues. This receptor was obtained from a man aged 35 to 55 in good health and CMV-seropositive. V usage is TRBV7-3 and J usage is TRBJ2-1; 13 nucleotides line up with TRBD2. Sequencing used PBMCs. The CDR3, as DNA: TGTGCCAGCAGCTTAACCGGACTAGCGGGAGTATTAAATGAGCAGTTCTTC. Its translation is CASSLTGLAGVLNEQFF.